The 30 T cell receptor beta chains below come from one sample, sequenced in a study of T cell responses to AZD1222 COVID-19 vaccine. Clones were read by immunoSEQ multiplex PCR, and TCRdb kept only the in-frame ones, dropping some. The sample includes approximately 90,000 clones, around 89% seen only once; the top ten take over 7.5%. The source material was peripheral blood, sampled on day 0 of AZD1222 vaccination. The receptors stem from an adult in good health.

The chain uses TRBV7-2 and TRBJ1-6; 7 bases are a match to TRBD1. V was pared by 5 bases and J by 6 bases, with 4 bases of the junction left unmatched. The CDR3 totals 14 residues. The germline CDR1 and CDR2 sequences are SGHTA and FQGNSA. The CDR3, as DNA: TGTGCCAGCAGCGAGGGACAGCTTAATTCACCCCTCCACTTT. Its protein is CASSEGQLNSPLHF.

The chain has TRBV7-2 and TRBJ2-5, with a possible D match to TRBD2 (5 bases). The CDR3 totals 13 residues. Germline CDR1 and CDR2: SGHTA and FQGNSA. Deletions cut 1 base from V and 10 bases from J, with 13 bases between. The CDR3 here is CASSLDGHRGQYF. DNA for the CDR3: TGTGCCAGCAGCTTAGACGGTCACCGGGGCCAGTACTTC.

The gene calls are TRBV12-5 and TRBJ2-7; tentatively, D is TRBD1 or TRBD2 (5 bases each). Germline V gene data show CDR1 as LGHNT and CDR2 as FRNRAP. Trimming shortened V by 1 base and J by 4 bases, and 17 bases separated the two germline ends. CDR3 length: 16 amino acids. CDR3 in amino acids: CASGLAAGTLSYEQYF. The CDR3 DNA reads as TGTGCTAGTGGTTTGGCCGCCGGGACCCTTTCTTACGAGCAGTACTTC.

The chain has TRBV6-5 and TRBJ1-4; tentatively, D is TRBD1 (5 bases). With 5 bases removed from V and 8 bases from J, the gap between germline ends came to 12 bases. The CDR3 runs 13 residues. Germline V lookup: CDR1 MNHEY, CDR2 SVGAGI. CDR3 amino acids: CASSRGTVEKLFF. In DNA form, the CDR3 reads TGTGCCAGCAGTCGTGGGACCGTCGAAAAACTGTTTTTT.

V and J are TRBV18 and TRBJ2-3; D might be TRBD1 or TRBD2, each matching 6 bases. V gave up 3 bases and J gave up 3 bases, with 13 bases separating them. The CDR3 is 15 residues long. Germline V lookup: CDR1 KGHSH, CDR2 LQKENI. This CDR3 is CASSPTGGTTDTQYF. CDR3 sequence (DNA): TGTGCCAGCTCACCCACCGGAGGGACAACAGATACGCAGTATTTT.

The chain links TRBV7-9 to TRBJ2-7; 10 positions agree with TRBD1. Germline V lookup: CDR1 SEHNR, CDR2 FQNEAQ (reference sequence). Trimming took 5 bases from V and 4 from J; bases not matched to a gene: 5. This CDR3 contains 14 residues. The CDR3 reads CASSIRDRGYEQYF. CDR3 nucleotides: TGTGCCAGCAGCATCCGGGACAGGGGATACGAGCAGTACTTC.

V and J are TRBV7-3 and TRBJ2-1; the match to TRBD1 covers 7 bases. V dropped 5 bases and J dropped 0; count of bases not matched to a gene: 4. CDR1 is SGHTA and CDR2 is FQGTGA in the germline V gene. This CDR3 is built from 15 residues. The CDR3 bases are TGTGCCAGCAGCCCGAGGGGGCTCTCCTACAATGAGCAGTTCTTC. This gives the protein CASSPRGLSYNEQFF.

This chain links TRBV2 with TRBJ2-2; D is possibly TRBD1 (5 bases). CDR1 and CDR2 from the germline V gene are SNHLY and FYNNEI. The CDR3 covers 14 residues. V was trimmed by 4 bases and J by 11 bases, leaving 17 bases between them. CDR3 coding DNA: TGTGCCAGCAGTGGGGGCATTGCTGCAAGAGAGCTGTTTTTT. It specifies CASSGGIAARELFF. The whole variable domain, remainder taken from reference TRBV2 and TRBJ2-2, is EPEVTQTPSHQVTQMGQEVILRCVPISNHLYFYWYRQILGQKVEFLVSFYNNEISEKSEIFDDQFSVERPDGSNFTLKIRSTKLEDSAMYFCASSGGIAARELFFGEGSRLTVL.

The rearrangement links TRBV27 to TRBJ1-2; TRBD1 matches at 7 bases. This CDR3 is built from 16 residues. Unmatched junction bases numbered 9, after V lost 3 bases and J lost 2 bases. Germline CDR1 MNHEY, CDR2 SMNVEV (reference sequence). This CDR3 reads CASSLSGQTVNYGYTF. The CDR3 DNA reads TGTGCCAGCAGTTTGTCGGGACAGACAGTGAACTATGGCTACACCTTC.

The chain has TRBV6-5 and TRBJ1-2; D remains unclear. Germline-derived CDR1 and CDR2 are MNHEY and SVGAGI. The CDR3 spans 14 residues. V was pared by 4 bases and J by 3 bases, with 12 bases between. The CDR3 DNA sequence: TGTGCCAGCAGTTTTAGGGAAGAGGACTATGGCTACACCTTC. This sequence encodes CASSFREEDYGYTF.

The V gene is TRBV11-2, the J gene TRBJ2-7, with D perhaps TRBD1 (5 bases). The CDR3 spans 14 residues. Looked up from germline, CDR1 is SGHAT and CDR2 is FQNNGV. V lost 1 base and J 1 base, leaving 8 bases between the germline ends. The CDR3 sequence is CASSLGGRSYEQYF. The CDR3 bases are TGTGCCAGCAGCTTAGGGGGCAGGTCCTACGAGCAGTACTTC.

The chain employs TRBV29-1 and TRBJ2-1; D perhaps matches TRBD2 (5 bases). V lost 0 bases and J lost 2, with 17 bases in between. Germline V gene lookup returns CDR1 SQVTM and CDR2 ANQGSEA. The length of the CDR3 is 17 residues. The CDR3, as DNA: TGCAGCGTTGAAGATCCCATCGGGGTCGTTGCCTACAATGAGCAGTTCTTC. Translating it yields CSVEDPIGVVAYNEQFF.

The V call is TRBV7-9, the J call TRBJ2-7; TRBD1 aligns across 8 bases. CDR3 length: 15 residues. The J segment lost 5 bases and the V segment lost 10 bases, leaving 16 bases of the junction unmatched. CDR1 and CDR2 from the germline V gene are SEHNR and FQNEAQ (reference sequence). The CDR3 coding sequence is TGTGCCACCACCCAGGCCTCCAGGGGGCTGCACGAGCAGTACTTC. It yields the protein CATTQASRGLHEQYF.

The J gene is TRBJ2-5, the V gene TRBV3-1 (or the pseudogene TRBV3-2); D remains unclear. Trimming removed 0 bases from V and 4 bases from J, with 3 bases in between. The CDR3 consists of 12 residues. Germline V CDR1 and CDR2: LGHDT, YNNKEL (reference sequence). CDR3 coding DNA: TGTGCCAGCAGCCAAGACTCAGAGACCCAGTACTTC. Protein product: CASSQDSETQYF.

This clone was seen more than once but under ten times. This chain uses TRBV5-1 with TRBJ1-1; 8 bases line up with TRBD1. The CDR3 is made up of 15 amino acids. V shed 4 bases, J shed 4 bases, and the junction held 9 bases outside the gene matches. Germline values: CDR1 SGHRS, CDR2 YFSETQ. CDR3: CASSGTGGGGTEAFF. The CDR3, as DNA: TGCGCCAGCAGCGGGACAGGTGGTGGGGGCACTGAAGCTTTCTTT.

Here the CDR3 DNA reads TGTGCCACCACGAGGTTTCAGGGCCAAGAGACCCAGTACTTC. Protein sequence: CATTRFQGQETQYF. The chain recombines TRBV7-9 with TRBJ2-5; D perhaps matches TRBD1 (5 bases). CDR1 and CDR2 (germline): SEHNR, FQNEAQ (reference sequence). The V gene lost 10 bases and the J gene lost 1 base, with 16 bases spanning the gap. This CDR3 is built from 14 residues. Full variable domain (missing parts from reference TRBV7-9 and TRBJ2-5): DTGVSQNPRHKITKRGQNVTFRCDPISEHNRLYWYRQTLGQGPEFLTYFQNEAQLEKSRLLSDRFSAERPKGSFSTLEIQRTEQGDSAMYLCATTRFQGQETQYFGPGTRLLVL.

The rearrangement joins TRBV12-5 to TRBJ1-1, with TRBD1 matching 9 bases. Trimming removed 6 bases from V and 5 bases from J; junction bases left unmatched: 7. Germline V gene data show CDR1 as LGHNT and CDR2 as FRNRAP. The CDR3 sequence is 14 residues long. As DNA, the CDR3 is TGTGCTAGTGGCCCCGGGACAGGGCGGACTGAAGCTTTCTTT. It translates to CASGPGTGRTEAFF.

The chain links TRBV19 to TRBJ2-5; 10 positions match TRBD2. CDR1 is LNHDA, CDR2 SQIVND, per germline (reference sequence). V trimming: 4 bases; J trimming: 1 base; junction bases outside the gene matches: 6. There are 16 residues in the CDR3. CDR3 sequence (DNA): TGTGCCAGTAGTAGAAGCGGACTAGCGGTCCAAGAGACCCAGTACTTC. Protein: CASSRSGLAVQETQYF.

V and J are TRBV4-1 and TRBJ2-5, with D perhaps matching TRBD2 (5 bases). This CDR3 spans 13 amino acids. Germline V CDR1 and CDR2: MGHRA, YSYEKL. V dropped 3 bases and J dropped 2 bases, with 7 bases sitting between them. CDR3 DNA sequence: TGCGCCAGCAGCCAGTGGAGGCAAGAGACCCAGTACTTC. It codes for CASSQWRQETQYF.

This sequence joins TRBV6-6 and TRBJ2-3, with 7 bases that match TRBD1. CDR1 MNHNY and CDR2 SVGAGI come from the germline V gene (reference sequence). The CDR3 is 14 amino acids. V shed 5 bases, J shed 0 bases, and the junction held 2 bases outside the gene matches. CDR3 protein: CASSPGQSTDTQYF. The CDR3 DNA reads as TGTGCCAGCAGTCCGGGACAGAGCACAGATACGCAGTATTTT.

J is TRBJ2-1 and V is TRBV3-1 (or the pseudogene TRBV3-2); TRBD2 agrees at 11 bases. The CDR3 covers 16 residues. V lost 4 bases, J lost 5 bases, and 7 bases stayed unmatched. CDR1 is LGHDT, CDR2 YNNKEL, per germline (reference sequence). The CDR3 nucleotides are TGTGCCAGCAGCCCTTCGAGGGGACTAGCGGACAATGAGCAGTTCTTC. Encoded protein: CASSPSRGLADNEQFF.

The genes are TRBV7-9 and TRBJ1-5, with D unresolved. The length of the CDR3 is 14 residues. The germline V and J ends were trimmed by 5 bases and 9 bases, with 17 bases remaining between them. Germline assignment: CDR1 SEHNR and CDR2 FQNEAQ (reference sequence). CDR3 bases: TGTGCCAGCAGCCCCGGTAAGGCCGTTGGGCCCCAGCATTTT. It is translated as CASSPGKAVGPQHF.

The chain has TRBV27 and TRBJ1-1, with D maybe TRBD1 (6 bases). The CDR3 sequence is 15 residues long. In germline, CDR1 is MNHEY, CDR2 SMNVEV (reference sequence). The V gene lost 0 bases and the J gene lost 5 bases, with 13 bases spanning the gap. In DNA, the CDR3 is TGTGCCAGCAGTTTATCGGGGGCCGTGTTGACTGAAGCTTTCTTT. Translation: CASSLSGAVLTEAFF.

The V call is TRBV7-6, the J call TRBJ2-1; 9 nucleotides line up with TRBD1. With 4 bases clipped from V and 1 base from J, the junction kept 2 bases outside the gene matches. The CDR3 runs to 15 residues. Germline lookup yields CDR1 SGHVS and CDR2 FNYEAQ. The CDR3 protein is CASSSGQGSYNEQFF. CDR3 DNA sequence: TGTGCCAGCAGCTCGGGACAGGGTTCCTACAATGAGCAGTTCTTC.

This chain uses TRBV4-2 with TRBJ1-2; 7 bases align to TRBD1. Germline CDR1 LGHNA, CDR2 YNFKEQ. The V and J ends lost 0 bases and 4 bases, in that order; junction bases with no gene match: 5. The CDR3 spans 15 residues. The CDR3 here is CASSQEGGQAYGYTF. DNA for the CDR3: TGTGCCAGCAGCCAAGAGGGTGGACAGGCCTATGGCTACACCTTC.

The chain is built from TRBV9 and TRBJ2-3; the D gene is possibly TRBD2 (6 bases). Trimming removed 2 bases from V and 3 bases from J, with 10 bases in between. This CDR3 comprises 14 residues. Germline-derived CDR1 and CDR2 are SGDLS and YYNGEE. The CDR3 bases are TGTGCCAGCAGCGTGGAAGGGACTACAGATACGCAGTATTTT. Translating gives CASSVEGTTDTQYF.

A remark on this clone: At one boundary the junction diverges from the germline segment, which might be a read error. This chain joins TRBV19 and TRBJ1-1; D may be TRBD1 (5 bases). Germline CDR1 and CDR2: LNHDA and SQIVND (reference sequence). This CDR3 contains 13 residues. The CDR3 DNA reads as TGTGCCAGTAGTATGGGGGGTATGGCAGATGATCTCTTT. It translates to CASSMGGMADDLF.

This chain's CDR3 is CASSNWYSGSNQPQHF. For the CDR3, the DNA is TGTGCCAGTAGTAACTGGTATTCGGGTAGCAATCAGCCCCAGCATTTT. V is TRBV19 and J is TRBJ1-5; D remains unclear. V dropped 4 bases and J dropped 0 bases, with 13 bases sitting between them. The CDR3 is made up of 16 amino acids. Germline V CDR1 and CDR2: LNHDA, SQIVND (reference sequence).

The chain combines TRBV24-1 with TRBJ2-2, with a tentative D call TRBD2 (6 bases). V was trimmed by 5 bases and J by 2 bases, leaving 20 bases between them. The CDR3 is made up of 18 amino acids. Germline loops: CDR1 KGHDR, CDR2 SFDVKD. This CDR3 reads CATSAAPVGTPNTGELFF. The DNA of the CDR3 is TGTGCCACCAGTGCCGCGCCGGTCGGGACTCCTAACACCGGGGAGCTGTTTTTT.

The V call is TRBV7-9, the J call TRBJ1-1; D possibly corresponds to TRBD1 (5 bases). The V gene lost 5 bases and the J gene lost 7 bases, with 8 bases spanning the gap. From germline, CDR1 is SEHNR and CDR2 FQNEAQ (reference sequence). This CDR3 contains 11 residues. CDR3 coding DNA: TGTGCCAGCAGCCCGACAGTTGAAGCTTTCTTT. This translates into CASSPTVEAFF.